One sample yielded the 31 T cell receptor beta chains listed below, sequenced in a study of cytomegalovirus exposure and HLA in healthy donors. In the PCR, 60 Vbeta and 13 Jbeta primers were used. Sequencing used immunoSEQ multiplex PCR; TCRdb keeps in-frame clones, though not all of them. This table has 170,000 or so clones, roughly 80% appearing once. The sample taken for sequencing was PBMCs. These receptors came from a man aged 30-40 years in good health and CMV-seropositive.

This chain joins TRBV6-6 and TRBJ1-2; D is ambiguous. From germline, CDR1 is MNHNY and CDR2 SVGAGI (reference sequence). The CDR3 extends over 14 amino acids. Between the trimmed V and J ends, which lost 0 bases and 4 bases, there was a span of 9 bases. The CDR3 here is CASSYSRTSYGYTF. CDR3 bases: TGTGCCAGCAGTTACTCGAGAACGAGCTATGGCTACACCTTC.

The chain uses TRBV27 and TRBJ2-7; 12 nucleotides line up with TRBD2. This CDR3 is 14 amino acids long. Germline CDR1 is MNHEY and CDR2 is SMNVEV (reference sequence). V dropped 6 bases and J dropped 6; count of bases not matched to a gene: 6. CDR3 coding DNA: TGTGCCAGCAGACGACTAGCGGGAGTCCTCGAGCAGTACTTC. Translating it yields CASRRLAGVLEQYF.

V is TRBV6-1 and J is TRBJ1-1; D is possibly TRBD1 (6 bases). The length of the CDR3 is 17 residues. V gave up 2 bases and J gave up 3 bases, with 19 bases separating them. CDR1 is MNHNS, CDR2 SASEGT, per germline. The CDR3 region is CASSEPPGGGLHTEAFF. DNA for the CDR3: TGTGCCAGCAGTGAACCCCCCGGGGGGGGGCTTCACACTGAAGCTTTCTTT.

This chain links TRBV5-1 with TRBJ2-1; TRBD2 agrees at 9 bases. The CDR3 runs 17 residues. V was pared by 1 base and J by 2 bases, with 7 bases of the junction left unmatched. The germline V gene encodes CDR1 SGHRS and CDR2 YFSETQ. The CDR3 DNA follows: TGCGCCAGCAGCTTGTCTGCGGCTAGCGGGACCTACAATGAGCAGTTCTTC. Residues: CASSLSAASGTYNEQFF.

The chain uses TRBV2 and TRBJ1-2; 9 bases are a match to TRBD1. Germline V gene sequence: CDR1 SNHLY, CDR2 FYNNEI. This CDR3 region has 14 residues. The V gene end was trimmed by 6 bases and the J gene end by 4 bases; junction bases not matched to a gene: 6. The CDR3 reads CASRDRGRSYGYTF. CDR3 DNA sequence: TGTGCCAGCAGGGACAGGGGACGGAGCTATGGCTACACCTTC.

The chain recombines TRBV15 with TRBJ1-5, with 7 bases fitting TRBD1. The germline V gene has CDR1 LNHNV and CDR2 YYDKDF (reference sequence). V shed 0 bases, J shed 6 bases, and the junction held 8 bases outside the gene matches. There are 16 residues in the CDR3. CDR3 nucleotide sequence: TGTGCCACCAGCAGAGACCGGGACAGCCGGCGTCAGCCCCAGCATTTT. Protein sequence: CATSRDRDSRRQPQHF.

The J gene is TRBJ2-7, the V gene TRBV27, with TRBD1 matching 9 bases. The CDR3 extends over 15 amino acids. Trimming took 6 bases from V and 9 from J; bases not matched to a gene: 15. Germline V gene data show CDR1 as MNHEY and CDR2 as SMNVEV (reference sequence). The CDR3 DNA reads TGTGCCAGCAGCTACCAAACCGGACAGGGGTTCGCGCAGTACTTC. As protein: CASSYQTGQGFAQYF.

The chain has TRBV29-1 and TRBJ2-1, with TRBD1 as a possible D gene (5 bases). This CDR3 has 10 residues. Trimming cost V 6 bases and J 10 bases, with 10 bases left between them. Per germline, CDR1 SQVTM and CDR2 ANQGSEA. For the CDR3, the DNA is TGCAGCGTAGGGGCAGGGGAGCAGTTCTTC. Its translation is CSVGAGEQFF.

V is TRBV2 and J is TRBJ1-4; a possible D gene is TRBD1 (6 bases). Germline-derived CDR1 and CDR2 are SNHLY and FYNNEI. The CDR3 is made up of 11 amino acids. V lost 6 bases and J 7 bases, leaving 6 bases between the germline ends. The CDR3 DNA follows: TGTGCCAGCAGGGACAGTGAAAAACTGTTTTTT. Its protein is CASRDSEKLFF.

The chain employs TRBV5-1 and TRBJ2-7, with TRBD1 matching over 10 bases. CDR1 is SGHRS and CDR2 is YFSETQ in the germline V gene. There are 13 residues in the CDR3. J gave up 9 bases and V 4 bases, and 7 bases lay outside the gene matches. CDR3 in amino acids: CASSPWRDRGQYF. In DNA, the CDR3 is TGCGCCAGCAGCCCCTGGAGGGACAGGGGGCAGTACTTC.

The chain couples TRBV4-3 to TRBJ1-3; 9 bases fit TRBD1. Unmatched junction bases numbered 10, after V lost 4 bases and J lost 0 bases. The V gene's germline CDR1 is LGHNA and CDR2 YSLEER. This CDR3 has 18 residues. The CDR3 sequence is CASSLRTGDTNSGNTIYF. CDR3 nucleotides: TGCGCCAGCAGCCTTCGGACAGGGGATACAAACTCTGGAAACACCATATATTTT.

The genes are TRBV7-2 and TRBJ2-7; 7 positions agree with TRBD2. The CDR3 has 15 amino acids. Germline trimming cut 0 bases from V and 4 bases from J; bases unmatched to any gene: 6. Looked up from germline, CDR1 is SGHTA and CDR2 is FQGNSA. CDR3 region: CASSLALGSGYEQYF. CDR3 DNA: TGTGCCAGCAGCTTAGCGCTAGGTAGCGGGTACGAGCAGTACTTC. Full variable domain (missing parts from reference TRBV7-2 and TRBJ2-7): GAGVSQSPSNKVTEKGKDVELRCDPISGHTALYWYRQSLGQGLEFLIYFQGNSAPDKSGLPSDRFSAERTGGSVSTLTIQRTQQEDSAVYLCASSLALGSGYEQYFGPGTRLTVT.

V and J are TRBV27 and TRBJ1-1; 7 bases line up with TRBD1. The CDR3 spans 11 residues. CDR1 MNHEY and CDR2 SMNVEV come from the germline V gene (reference sequence). J gave up 4 bases and V 8 bases, and 1 base lay outside the gene matches. CDR3 region: CASYRGTEAFF. The CDR3 DNA follows: TGTGCCAGCTACAGGGGCACTGAAGCTTTCTTT.

The chain is built from TRBV6-4 and TRBJ2-1, with a tentative D call TRBD2 (6 bases). The ends were cut back, 5 bases at V and 6 bases at J, with 20 bases in the middle. CDR1 and CDR2 from the germline V gene are MRHNA and SNTAGT. The CDR3 contains 16 residues. The chain's CDR3 is CASSPFGGRQSNEQFF. In DNA form, the CDR3 reads TGTGCCAGCAGTCCCTTTGGGGGGAGGCAATCCAATGAGCAGTTCTTC.

The chain couples TRBV9 to TRBJ2-5; D is ambiguous. V lost 3 bases and J 5 bases, leaving 26 bases between the germline ends. In germline, CDR1 is SGDLS, CDR2 YYNGEE. This CDR3 contains 18 residues. The CDR3 DNA is TGTGCCAGCAGCGAACTACCCGGAACGATAGGAGTGCGGGAGACCCAGTACTTC. Translating gives CASSELPGTIGVRETQYF.

The J gene is TRBJ2-3, the V gene TRBV14; D is ambiguous. Germline-derived CDR1 and CDR2 are SGHDN and FVKESK. With 0 bases removed from V and 4 bases from J, the gap between germline ends came to 5 bases. The CDR3 covers 13 residues. CDR3 loop: CASSQDEADTQYF. CDR3 nucleotide sequence: TGTGCCAGCAGCCAAGATGAGGCAGATACGCAGTATTTT.

The V call is TRBV6-5, the J call TRBJ1-5; tentatively, D is TRBD1 (5 bases). Looked up from germline, CDR1 is MNHEY and CDR2 is SVGAGI. This CDR3 region has 15 residues. V was clipped by 5 bases and J by 6 bases, with 17 bases between them. The CDR3 sequence: CASSQAHGRGQPQHF. CDR3 sequence (DNA): TGTGCCAGCAGTCAGGCCCACGGAAGGGGTCAGCCCCAGCATTTT.

This clone was picked up a small number of times. V gene TRBV7-8 combines with J gene TRBJ1-2; 12 nucleotides line up with TRBD1. The germline gives CDR1 SGHVS, CDR2 FQNEAQ. J lost 8 bases, V lost 0 bases, and 4 bases had no gene match. CDR3 length equals 15 residues. The CDR3 protein is CASSLALGQGAGYTF. CDR3 DNA: TGTGCCAGCAGCTTAGCGCTGGGACAGGGGGCCGGCTACACCTTC.

The CDR3 loop is CATSRDLGQSQPQHF. In nucleotides, the CDR3 is TGTGCCACCAGCAGAGATTTGGGACAGAGCCAGCCCCAGCATTTT. V usage is TRBV15 and J usage is TRBJ1-5; TRBD1 matches 7 bases. This CDR3 is built from 15 residues. The V segment lost 0 bases and the J segment 7 bases; nucleotides outside the gene matches: 6. Germline V gene data show CDR1 as LNHNV and CDR2 as YYDKDF (reference sequence).

This clone was detected only once. J is TRBJ2-1 and V is TRBV4-3; TRBD1 aligns across 10 bases. This CDR3 region has 17 residues. J lost 7 bases, V lost 0 bases, and 9 bases had no gene match. Germline values: CDR1 LGHNA, CDR2 YSLEER. The CDR3 loop reads CASSQDSDRGPWNEQFF. As DNA, the CDR3 is TGCGCCAGCAGCCAAGATTCTGACAGGGGGCCTTGGAATGAGCAGTTCTTC.

This chain connects TRBV2 to TRBJ1-1; D gene uncertain. CDR1 and CDR2 from the germline V gene are SNHLY and FYNNEI. This CDR3 comprises 14 residues. Between the trimmed V and J ends, which lost 7 bases and 3 bases, there was a span of 15 bases. The DNA for the CDR3 is TGTGCCAGCACCGAGGCCGTACTACACACTGAAGCTTTCTTT. It yields the protein CASTEAVLHTEAFF.

The chain is built from TRBV30 and TRBJ1-1; 8 positions agree with TRBD1. Germline loops: CDR1 GTSNPN, CDR2 SVGIG (reference sequence). J gave up 5 bases and V 2 bases, and 10 bases lay outside the gene matches. The CDR3 totals 15 residues. In DNA, the CDR3 is TGTGCCTGGAGTCCAAAAATACAGGGGGGAACTGAAGCTTTCTTT. It specifies CAWSPKIQGGTEAFF. Looking up the rest from reference TRBV30 and TRBJ1-1 gives the full variable domain: SQTIHQWPATLVQPVGSPLSLECTVEGTSNPNLYWYRQAAGRGLQLLFYSVGIGQISSEVPQNLSASRPQDRQFILSSKKLLLSDSGFYLCAWSPKIQGGTEAFFGQGTRLTVV.

The CDR3 loop is CASSPFVRTEPGNTIYF. In nucleotides, the CDR3 is TGCGCCAGCAGCCCCTTCGTTCGAACGGAGCCGGGAAACACCATATATTTT. The rearrangement links TRBV4-1 to TRBJ1-3; D unclear. The germline gives CDR1 MGHRA, CDR2 YSYEKL. The CDR3 consists of 17 residues. The V end lost 4 bases, the J end lost 4 bases, and 20 bases lay between the germline ends.

The J gene is TRBJ2-5, the V gene TRBV5-1; 11 bases agree with TRBD2. With V trimmed by 0 bases and J by 5 bases, 6 bases remained unmatched. The CDR3 runs 16 residues. CDR1 SGHRS and CDR2 YFSETQ come from the germline V gene. This CDR3 reads CASSLGLAGGGETQYF. CDR3 bases: TGCGCCAGCAGCTTGGGGCTAGCGGGAGGAGGGGAGACCCAGTACTTC.

CDR3 residues: CASSDGLAGAYEQYF. Written as DNA, the CDR3 is TGTGCCAGCAGTGACGGACTAGCGGGAGCCTACGAGCAGTACTTC. The gene calls are TRBV6-1 and TRBJ2-7; TRBD2 agrees at 13 bases. With 3 bases clipped from V and 2 bases from J, the junction kept 1 base outside the gene matches. The germline CDR1 and CDR2 sequences are MNHNS and SASEGT. The CDR3 sequence is 15 residues long.

This sequence joins TRBV2 and TRBJ1-2; D ambiguous. The length of the CDR3 is 14 residues. Germline V gene lookup returns CDR1 SNHLY and CDR2 FYNNEI. V lost 3 bases and J 2 bases, leaving 10 bases between the germline ends. CDR3 sequence: CASSDGGQNYGYTF. CDR3 coding DNA: TGTGCCAGCAGTGATGGAGGGCAGAACTATGGCTACACCTTC.

The chain carries TRBV19 and TRBJ2-1; D remains ambiguous. Germline loops: CDR1 LNHDA, CDR2 SQIVND (reference sequence). This CDR3 has 11 amino acids. V was shortened by 3 bases and J by 8 bases, with 5 bases between the two germline ends. The CDR3 here is CASSIFDEQFF. For the CDR3, the DNA is TGTGCCAGTAGTATCTTCGATGAGCAGTTCTTC.

The CDR3 region has the DNA TGTGCCAGCAGCTTAAGAGTCACTGCGAGCACTGAAGCTTTCTTT. This sequence encodes CASSLRVTASTEAFF. The V and J genes are TRBV11-3 and TRBJ1-1; D gene uncertain. V lost 2 bases, J lost 4 bases, and 14 bases lay in between. CDR3 length: 15 amino acids. In germline, CDR1 is SGHNT, CDR2 YENEEA.

The genes are TRBV2 and TRBJ1-2; possible D gene TRBD1, 6 bases. The CDR3 extends over 15 amino acids. Germline V gene lookup returns CDR1 SNHLY and CDR2 FYNNEI. V was trimmed by 0 bases and J by 8 bases, leaving 16 bases between them. CDR3 sequence: CASSEAPLQGGGYTF. Here the CDR3 DNA reads TGTGCCAGCAGTGAAGCGCCTCTACAGGGTGGAGGCTACACCTTC.

J is TRBJ2-1 and V is TRBV15; 7 bases are a match to TRBD2. CDR1 and CDR2 (germline): LNHNV, YYDKDF (reference sequence). There are 15 residues in the CDR3. Trimming removed 2 bases from V and 9 bases from J; junction bases left unmatched: 10. CDR3 amino acids: CATSRFSGTNLEQFF. In DNA, the CDR3 is TGTGCCACCAGCAGATTCTCCGGGACTAATCTTGAGCAGTTCTTC.

This chain links TRBV5-1 with TRBJ2-1; a weak D match, TRBD2 (5 bases). CDR1 SGHRS and CDR2 YFSETQ come from the germline V gene. Trimming took off 4 bases at V and 0 bases at J, with 14 bases between the two ends. The CDR3 has 16 amino acids. CDR3: CASSLLAGSSYNEQFF. The CDR3 DNA sequence: TGCGCCAGCAGCCTGCTAGCTGGGAGCTCCTACAATGAGCAGTTCTTC.